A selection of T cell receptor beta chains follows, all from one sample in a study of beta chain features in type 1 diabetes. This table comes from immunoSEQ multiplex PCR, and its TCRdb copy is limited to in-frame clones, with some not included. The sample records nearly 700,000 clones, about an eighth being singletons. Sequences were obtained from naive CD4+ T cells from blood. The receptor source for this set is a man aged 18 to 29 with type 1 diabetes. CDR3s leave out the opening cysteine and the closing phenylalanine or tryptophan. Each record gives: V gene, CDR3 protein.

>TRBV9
ASSAGAGWQETQY
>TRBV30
AWTKMLEGTEAF
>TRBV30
ALGGSVYEQY
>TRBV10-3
AISELTTMGEQY
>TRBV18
ASCRGLQETQY
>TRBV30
AWSLGVNGYT
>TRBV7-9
ASSLGRVGGTFFDQPQH
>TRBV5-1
ASSFGNGELF
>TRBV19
ASTPDTGTTNTGELF
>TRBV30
AWNRAGGFSYEQY
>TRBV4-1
ASSLIGSDTQY
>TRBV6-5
ASSYSSEGTQY
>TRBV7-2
ASSFGPGAGNTIY
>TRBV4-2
ASSQGGQLTGELF
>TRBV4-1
ASSQVEGENEKLF
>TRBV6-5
ASRPGTGGWGAF
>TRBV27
ASSRTSGDDYEQY
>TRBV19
ASSPRQANQPQH
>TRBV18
ASSPPGAVEAF
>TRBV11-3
ASSPRPGPRSTQY
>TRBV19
ASSISTQAPSTYGYT
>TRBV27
ASSFSGGLAETQY
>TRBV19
ASSRGTGPTEQY
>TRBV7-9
ASREGRSSSGNTIY
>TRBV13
ASSIQGHNQPQH
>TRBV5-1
ASFPGQQY
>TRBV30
AWSVETQY
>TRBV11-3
ASSFNYYDNEQF
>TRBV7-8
ASSQPGHSTGELF
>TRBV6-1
ASSETVPSGYT
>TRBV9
ASSRTGMRQETQY
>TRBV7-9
ASSLAILGGPQH
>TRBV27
ASSLWGARSTEAF
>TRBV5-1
ASSLRGRTVSYEQY
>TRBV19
ASSISLPVVEAF
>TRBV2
ATTTGTGNYGYT
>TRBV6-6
AIPGTANYGYT
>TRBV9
ASSAGTDDNEQF
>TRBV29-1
SGAGTILQETQY
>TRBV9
ASSAVGSEKADTQY
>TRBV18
ASSSQGAEEQY
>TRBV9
ASSATASSGNTIY
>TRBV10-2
ASSGGLRRQYNQPQH
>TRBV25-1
ASSGGGRGEKLF
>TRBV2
ASSPETVRNTGELF
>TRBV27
ASSLNGLNTEAF
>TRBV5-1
ASSLMLAGDHHTQY
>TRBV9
ASSVEALSNIQY
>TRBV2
ASRTDSGANVLT
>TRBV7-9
ASSLGVQNIQY
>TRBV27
ASSARGQGNVYGYT